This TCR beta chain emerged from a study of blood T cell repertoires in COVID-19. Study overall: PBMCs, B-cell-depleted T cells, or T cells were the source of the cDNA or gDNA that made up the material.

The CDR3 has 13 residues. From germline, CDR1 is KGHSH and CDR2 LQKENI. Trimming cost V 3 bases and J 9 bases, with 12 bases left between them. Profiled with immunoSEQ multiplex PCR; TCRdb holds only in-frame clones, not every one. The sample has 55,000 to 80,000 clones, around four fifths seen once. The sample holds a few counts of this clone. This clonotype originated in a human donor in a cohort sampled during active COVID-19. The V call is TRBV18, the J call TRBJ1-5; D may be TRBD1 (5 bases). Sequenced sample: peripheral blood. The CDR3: CASSPEGVRPQHF. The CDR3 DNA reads TGTGCCAGCTCACCCGAAGGGGTAAGGCCCCAGCATTTT. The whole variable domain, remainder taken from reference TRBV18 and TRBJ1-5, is NAGVMQNPRHLVRRRGQEARLRCSPMKGHSHVYWYRQLPEEGLKFMVYLQKENIIDESGMPKERFSAEFPKEGPSILRIQQVVRGDSAAYFCASSPEGVRPQHFGDGTRLSIL.